This passage covers 4 T cell receptor beta chains from one sample sequenced in a study of cytomegalovirus exposure and HLA in healthy donors. A multiplex PCR was run with 60 Vbeta primers and 13 Jbeta primers. Measured with immunoSEQ multiplex PCR; TCRdb has only the in-frame clones, and not every one. The table includes some 150,000 clones, roughly four fifths detected once. The sequenced sample consisted of PBMCs. The receptors were gathered from a man aged 40-50 years in good health and CMV-seropositive.

The rearrangement joins TRBV18 to TRBJ2-7; 8 bases are shared with TRBD1. The junction had 14 bases not matched to a gene; V was cut back by 5 bases and J by 2 bases. The CDR3 sequence is 17 residues long. Germline-derived CDR1 and CDR2 are KGHSH and LQKENI. Here the CDR3 DNA reads TGTGCCAGCTCATTCTGGACAGGGCAATATCAGACCTACGAGCAGTACTTC. This encodes CASSFWTGQYQTYEQYF.

The genes are TRBV10-1 and TRBJ2-5, with 15 bases matching TRBD2. The V gene's germline CDR1 is WNHNN and CDR2 SYGVQD (reference sequence). The CDR3 spans 16 residues. V was pared by 4 bases and J by 2 bases, with 2 bases of the junction left unmatched. The CDR3: CASSGGTSGGQETQYF. In DNA form, the CDR3 reads TGCGCCAGCAGTGGGGGGACTAGCGGGGGGCAAGAGACCCAGTACTTC.

The V and J genes are TRBV6-5 and TRBJ2-3, with a possible D match to TRBD1 (9 bases). The CDR3 is made up of 15 amino acids. The germline V gene has CDR1 MNHEY and CDR2 SVGAGI. The V gene lost 5 bases and the J gene lost 4 bases, with 16 bases spanning the gap. CDR3 in amino acids: CASSRGGTGSDTQYF. The DNA of the CDR3 is TGTGCCAGCAGTCGCGGGGGGACAGGGTCAGATACGCAGTATTTT.

The gene calls are TRBV15 and TRBJ1-5, with D possibly TRBD1 on 6 matching bases. This CDR3 is 15 amino acids long. Germline V CDR1 and CDR2: LNHNV, YYDKDF (reference sequence). The V and J ends lost 5 bases and 4 bases respectively, with 15 bases between them. CDR3 coding DNA: TGTGCCACCAGCCCGAGGGGGGGCCGAAATCAGCCCCAGCATTTT. It encodes CATSPRGGRNQPQHF.